A selection of T cell receptor beta chains follows, all from one sample in a study of blood T cell repertoires in COVID-19. The repertoire was sequenced with immunoSEQ multiplex PCR; TCRdb's copy has only in-frame clones and lacks some. The sample has under 200,000 clones, roughly 90% seen once. Sequenced material: PBMCs or T cells enriched from blood (not recorded which). The source is a woman aged 18-29 years who had recovered from COVID-19. Both conserved end residues are part of each CDR3. Fields, in order: D gene, J gene, V gene, clone size, CDR3 protein, CDR3 DNA. D genes are given only for firm matches. Part of the rows lack a size; the others show once, few, many or a class for expanded clones.

d_gene: -
j_gene: TRBJ1-2
v_gene: TRBV6-1
abundance: once
CDR3aa: CASSDGRGYGYTF
CDR3nt: TGTGCCAGCAGTGACGGTAGGGGCTATGGCTACACCTTC

d_gene: TRBD1
j_gene: TRBJ2-3
v_gene: TRBV6-1
abundance: -
CDR3aa: CASSEGGQGSDTQYF
CDR3nt: TGTGCCAGCAGTGAAGGGGGACAGGGTTCAGATACGCAGTATTTT

d_gene: TRBD2
j_gene: TRBJ2-7
v_gene: TRBV28
abundance: -
CDR3aa: CASSLGLAGGQPQPF
CDR3nt: TGTGCCAGCAGTTTAGGGCTAGCGGGGGGCCAACCCCAACCCTTC

d_gene: TRBD1
j_gene: TRBJ2-7
v_gene: TRBV4-1
abundance: -
CDR3aa: CASSPRTGDFYEQYF
CDR3nt: TGCGCCAGCAGCCCTCGGACAGGGGACTTCTACGAGCAGTACTTC

d_gene: -
j_gene: TRBJ1-4
v_gene: TRBV28
abundance: once
CDR3aa: CASSLLHEEKLFF
CDR3nt: TGTGCCAGCAGTTTATTGCACGAGGAAAAACTGTTTTTT

d_gene: -
j_gene: TRBJ1-5
v_gene: TRBV7-2
abundance: -
CDR3aa: CASSDPRRGGNQPQHF
CDR3nt: TGTGCCAGCAGCGACCCTCGTCGGGGGGGCAATCAGCCCCAGCATTTT

d_gene: -
j_gene: TRBJ1-3
v_gene: TRBV6-6
abundance: -
CDR3aa: CASSGATGNTIYF
CDR3nt: TGTGCCAGCAGTGGGGCCACTGGAAACACCATATATTTT

d_gene: TRBD1
j_gene: TRBJ1-2
v_gene: TRBV5-1
abundance: -
CDR3aa: CASSVDRVNYGYTF
CDR3nt: TGCGCCAGCAGCGTGGACAGGGTGAACTATGGCTACACCTTC

d_gene: -
j_gene: TRBJ2-5
v_gene: TRBV9
abundance: -
CDR3aa: CASSVGPSNQETQYF
CDR3nt: TGTGCCAGCAGCGTAGGTCCGAGCAACCAAGAGACCCAGTACTTC

d_gene: TRBD2
j_gene: TRBJ2-1
v_gene: TRBV15
abundance: once
CDR3aa: CATSRVGLAGKQYNEQFF
CDR3nt: TGTGCCACCAGCAGAGTCGGACTAGCGGGGAAGCAGTACAATGAGCAGTTCTTC

d_gene: TRBD1
j_gene: TRBJ1-2
v_gene: TRBV7-9
abundance: once
CDR3aa: CASSLGQGAIGYTF
CDR3nt: TGTGCCAGCAGCTTAGGGCAGGGGGCTATCGGCTACACCTTC

d_gene: TRBD2
j_gene: TRBJ2-5
v_gene: TRBV11-2
abundance: -
CDR3aa: CASSLGTSGGPLQETQYF
CDR3nt: TGTGCCAGCAGCTTAGGGACTAGCGGGGGGCCCTTACAAGAGACCCAGTACTTC

d_gene: -
j_gene: TRBJ2-7
v_gene: TRBV4-1
abundance: -
CDR3aa: CASSQDREEPSYEQYF
CDR3nt: TGCGCCAGCAGCCAAGATAGGGAGGAACCCTCCTACGAGCAGTACTTC

d_gene: -
j_gene: TRBJ2-1
v_gene: TRBV30
abundance: -
CDR3aa: CAWTGGNEQFF
CDR3nt: TGTGCCTGGACGGGTGGCAATGAGCAGTTCTTC

d_gene: TRBD1
j_gene: TRBJ1-4
v_gene: TRBV5-1
abundance: -
CDR3aa: CASSLGTGGASNEKLFF
CDR3nt: TGCGCCAGCAGCTTGGGTACAGGGGGTGCCTCTAATGAAAAACTGTTTTTT

d_gene: TRBD1
j_gene: TRBJ2-7
v_gene: TRBV7-9
abundance: -
CDR3aa: CASRYGTAEQYF
CDR3nt: TGTGCCAGCAGATACGGGACAGCCGAGCAGTACTTC

d_gene: TRBD2
j_gene: TRBJ2-1
v_gene: TRBV28
abundance: -
CDR3aa: CASHSGEYNEQFF
CDR3nt: TGTGCCTCACATAGCGGGGAGTACAATGAGCAGTTCTTC

d_gene: -
j_gene: TRBJ1-2
v_gene: TRBV28
abundance: -
CDR3aa: CASSLSPRVGGYTF
CDR3nt: TGTGCCAGCAGTTTAAGCCCCAGGGTGGGAGGCTACACCTTC

d_gene: -
j_gene: TRBJ2-1
v_gene: TRBV6-5
abundance: -
CDR3aa: CASSYSAGSYNEQFF
CDR3nt: TGTGCCAGCAGTTACTCGGCGGGATCCTACAATGAGCAGTTCTTC

d_gene: TRBD1
j_gene: TRBJ1-3
v_gene: TRBV6-5
abundance: -
CDR3aa: CATSEQGSGNTIYF
CDR3nt: TGTGCCACATCGGAACAGGGGTCCGGAAACACCATATATTTT

d_gene: -
j_gene: TRBJ1-3
v_gene: TRBV30
abundance: -
CDR3aa: CAWSSKVLENTIYF
CDR3nt: TGTGCCTGGAGCTCAAAGGTCTTGGAGAACACCATATATTTT

d_gene: -
j_gene: TRBJ1-2
v_gene: TRBV5-1
abundance: -
CDR3aa: CASSRDTYGYTF
CDR3nt: TGCGCCAGCAGTCGGGACACCTATGGCTACACCTTC

d_gene: -
j_gene: TRBJ1-4
v_gene: TRBV3-1/TRBV3-2
abundance: -
CDR3aa: CASSPNGGEEKLFF
CDR3nt: TGTGCCAGCAGCCCAAATGGAGGGGAGGAAAAACTGTTTTTT

d_gene: -
j_gene: TRBJ2-2
v_gene: TRBV24-1
abundance: few
CDR3aa: CASQRGGGTGELFF
CDR3nt: TGTGCCTCTCAGCGAGGGGGAGGGACCGGGGAGCTGTTTTTT

d_gene: -
j_gene: TRBJ1-1
v_gene: TRBV29-1
abundance: -
CDR3aa: CSVRGRTNTEAFF
CDR3nt: TGCAGCGTTAGGGGCAGAACCAACACTGAAGCTTTCTTT

d_gene: -
j_gene: TRBJ2-7
v_gene: TRBV5-1
abundance: -
CDR3aa: CASSGGYEQYF
CDR3nt: TGCGCCAGCAGTGGGGGGTACGAGCAGTACTTC

d_gene: TRBD1
j_gene: TRBJ1-6
v_gene: TRBV5-6
abundance: -
CDR3aa: CASSGGQGVAYNSPLHF
CDR3nt: TGTGCCAGCAGCGGGGGACAGGGGGTGGCCTATAATTCACCCCTCCACTTT

d_gene: TRBD2
j_gene: TRBJ2-2
v_gene: TRBV29-1
abundance: -
CDR3aa: CSVEVAGVKEFF
CDR3nt: TGCAGCGTTGAAGTTGCGGGGGTTAAGGAGTTTTTT

d_gene: TRBD1
j_gene: TRBJ1-2
v_gene: TRBV3-1/TRBV3-2
abundance: -
CDR3aa: CASSQQGADGYTF
CDR3nt: TGTGCCAGCAGCCAACAGGGGGCCGATGGCTACACCTTC

d_gene: -
j_gene: TRBJ1-1
v_gene: TRBV9
abundance: -
CDR3aa: CASSVWGDGPLNTEAFF
CDR3nt: TGTGCCAGCAGCGTATGGGGCGACGGGCCTTTGAACACTGAAGCTTTCTTT

d_gene: -
j_gene: TRBJ2-1
v_gene: TRBV5-1
abundance: -
CDR3aa: CASSFLDSKQFF
CDR3nt: TGCGCCAGCAGCTTTTTAGATTCCAAGCAGTTCTTC

d_gene: TRBD2
j_gene: TRBJ2-7
v_gene: TRBV18
abundance: -
CDR3aa: CASSPLSLAGSGEQYF
CDR3nt: TGTGCCAGCTCACCACTGTCGTTAGCGGGATCGGGAGAGCAGTACTTC

d_gene: -
j_gene: TRBJ1-4
v_gene: TRBV3-1/TRBV3-2
abundance: -
CDR3aa: CASSQLGRVEKLFF
CDR3nt: TGTGCCAGCAGCCAACTCGGGAGGGTTGAAAAACTGTTTTTT

d_gene: TRBD1
j_gene: TRBJ2-7
v_gene: TRBV6-1
abundance: -
CDR3aa: CASSEAGQSYEQYF
CDR3nt: TGTGCCAGCAGTGAAGCGGGACAGTCCTACGAGCAGTACTTC

d_gene: -
j_gene: TRBJ2-1
v_gene: TRBV5-8
abundance: -
CDR3aa: CASSYRAPKGVRNEQFF
CDR3nt: TGTGCCAGCAGCTACCGGGCCCCGAAAGGGGTAAGGAATGAGCAGTTCTTC

d_gene: -
j_gene: TRBJ1-1
v_gene: TRBV10-1
abundance: once
CDR3aa: CASQKGLYTEAFF
CDR3nt: TGCGCCAGCCAAAAGGGGTTGTACACTGAAGCTTTCTTT

d_gene: -
j_gene: TRBJ2-5
v_gene: TRBV30
abundance: -
CDR3aa: CAWETGTETQYF
CDR3nt: TGTGCCTGGGAAACAGGGACAGAGACCCAGTACTTC

d_gene: -
j_gene: TRBJ2-3
v_gene: TRBV11-2
abundance: once
CDR3aa: CASSSQGDTQYF
CDR3nt: TGTGCCAGCAGCTCCCAGGGGGATACGCAGTATTTT

d_gene: -
j_gene: TRBJ1-6
v_gene: TRBV28
abundance: -
CDR3aa: CASSFGGGGNSPLHF
CDR3nt: TGTGCCAGCAGTTTCGGGGGGGGAGGTAATTCACCCCTCCACTTT

d_gene: TRBD1
j_gene: TRBJ2-5
v_gene: TRBV2
abundance: -
CDR3aa: CASSSDRVETQYF
CDR3nt: TGTGCCAGCAGTAGTGACAGGGTTGAGACCCAGTACTTC

d_gene: -
j_gene: TRBJ1-1
v_gene: TRBV12-5
abundance: -
CDR3aa: CASGSPYTEGDSEAFF
CDR3nt: TGTGCTAGTGGTTCGCCCTACACCGAGGGGGATAGTGAAGCTTTCTTT

d_gene: -
j_gene: TRBJ1-6
v_gene: TRBV6-5
abundance: -
CDR3aa: CASRSLGDSPLHF
CDR3nt: TGTGCCAGCAGATCCCTCGGGGATTCACCCCTCCACTTT

d_gene: -
j_gene: TRBJ2-5
v_gene: TRBV5-1
abundance: -
CDR3aa: CASSLVRGQDQETQYF
CDR3nt: TGCGCCAGCAGCTTGGTCAGAGGACAAGACCAAGAGACCCAGTACTTC

d_gene: TRBD1
j_gene: TRBJ1-6
v_gene: TRBV5-1
abundance: -
CDR3aa: CASSLTGGSYNSPLHF
CDR3nt: TGCGCCAGCAGCTTGACAGGGGGATCCTATAATTCACCCCTCCACTTT

d_gene: TRBD1
j_gene: TRBJ1-1
v_gene: TRBV28
abundance: -
CDR3aa: CASSRRDRGRNTEAFF
CDR3nt: TGTGCCAGCAGCCGGCGGGACAGGGGACGGAACACTGAAGCTTTCTTT

d_gene: TRBD1
j_gene: TRBJ1-3
v_gene: TRBV7-9
abundance: -
CDR3aa: CASSLRDSSSLYSGNTIYF
CDR3nt: TGTGCCAGCAGCCTTCGGGACAGCTCCTCACTTTACTCTGGAAACACCATATATTTT

d_gene: TRBD1
j_gene: TRBJ2-7
v_gene: TRBV5-6
abundance: -
CDR3aa: CASSQTGIYEQYF
CDR3nt: TGTGCCAGCAGCCAGACAGGGATCTACGAGCAGTACTTC

d_gene: TRBD1
j_gene: TRBJ1-2
v_gene: TRBV19
abundance: -
CDR3aa: CASRIQGAQYGYTF
CDR3nt: TGTGCCAGTAGGATACAGGGGGCGCAGTATGGCTACACCTTC

d_gene: -
j_gene: TRBJ2-5
v_gene: TRBV3-1/TRBV3-2
abundance: -
CDR3aa: CASSQRGGVQETQYF
CDR3nt: TGTGCCAGCAGCCAAAGGGGGGGGGTTCAAGAGACCCAGTACTTC

d_gene: -
j_gene: TRBJ1-1
v_gene: TRBV28
abundance: -
CDR3aa: CASSDGRENTEAFF
CDR3nt: TGTGCCAGCAGTGATGGACGGGAGAACACTGAAGCTTTCTTT

d_gene: -
j_gene: TRBJ1-3
v_gene: TRBV19
abundance: -
CDR3aa: CASSPWSSGGSGNTIYF
CDR3nt: TGTGCCAGTAGTCCGTGGTCTTCGGGGGGCTCTGGAAACACCATATATTTT

d_gene: -
j_gene: TRBJ2-5
v_gene: TRBV11-2
abundance: -
CDR3aa: CASSSFLTQYF
CDR3nt: TGTGCCAGCAGCTCTTTTCTGACCCAGTACTTC

d_gene: TRBD1
j_gene: TRBJ2-1
v_gene: TRBV24-1
abundance: -
CDR3aa: CATSAAGQGNYNEQFF
CDR3nt: TGTGCCACCAGTGCGGCGGGACAGGGAAACTACAATGAGCAGTTCTTC

d_gene: TRBD1
j_gene: TRBJ2-7
v_gene: TRBV6-5
abundance: -
CDR3aa: CASLRDSLAYEQYF
CDR3nt: TGTGCCAGCCTCCGGGACAGCCTAGCCTACGAGCAGTACTTC

d_gene: -
j_gene: TRBJ2-7
v_gene: TRBV21-1
abundance: -
CDR3aa: CASSKVLDVGGYEQYF
CDR3nt: TGTGCCAGCAGCAAAGTCTTGGACGTTGGAGGCTACGAGCAGTACTTC

d_gene: TRBD1
j_gene: TRBJ2-7
v_gene: TRBV9
abundance: -
CDR3aa: CASSVGDRVYEQYF
CDR3nt: TGTGCCAGCAGCGTAGGGGACAGGGTTTACGAGCAGTACTTC

d_gene: TRBD2
j_gene: TRBJ2-3
v_gene: TRBV7-2
abundance: -
CDR3aa: CASSLLPAGATTDTQYF
CDR3nt: TGTGCCAGCAGCTTACTACCAGCGGGGGCCACCACAGATACGCAGTATTTT